These T cell receptor beta chains were read from a single sample in a study of blood T cell repertoires in COVID-19. Assay used: immunoSEQ multiplex PCR; TCRdb lists only in-frame clones, some missing. This sample carries approximately 44,000 clones, about 92% of them seen once, and the ten largest clones take 0.37%. The sample consisted of peripheral blood. These receptors were taken from a man aged 50-59 years with COVID-19, enrolled during active disease. Each CDR3 is given with its conserved first and last residue. The D gene is left open where the match is weak. Size is omitted from some rows. Given values are once, few, many or a class for expanded clones.

TRBJ1-1 | NA | TRBV23-1 | NA | TGCGCCACCCCTCTGAACACTGAAGCTTTCTTT | CATPLNTEAFF
TRBJ1-2 | NA | TRBV28 | TRBD1 | TGTGCCAGCAGTCGACCTAACCAGGGGGCAGGGAACTATGGCTACACCTTC | CASSRPNQGAGNYGYTF
TRBJ1-1 | NA | TRBV18 | TRBD1 | TGTGCCAGCTCACCGCCCGACAGGGTTGGCGGGGCTTTCTTT | CASSPPDRVGGAFF
TRBJ2-1 | NA | TRBV19 | TRBD2 | TGTGCCAGTACCCGGGGACTAGCGGCCTACAATGAGCAGTTCTTC | CASTRGLAAYNEQFF
TRBJ2-7 | few | TRBV4-1 | NA | TGCGCCAGCAGCCAAGTGGACAGCAAGCAGTACTTC | CASSQVDSKQYF
TRBJ2-2 | once | TRBV6-5 | NA | TGTGCCAGCAGTTACGGCAGTCTGACCGGGGAGCTGTTTTTT | CASSYGSLTGELFF
TRBJ1-4 | NA | TRBV4-1 | TRBD1 | TGCGCCAGCAGCCAACCGGGACAGGGGGAAAAACTGTTTTTT | CASSQPGQGEKLFF
TRBJ1-2 | NA | TRBV16 | TRBD1 | TGTGCCAGCAGGAAGACAGGGGGCCAGGGCTACACCTTC | CASRKTGGQGYTF
TRBJ2-7 | NA | TRBV12-3/TRBV12-4 | NA | TGTGCCAGCAGTCCTGAGGGGGACGAGCAGTACTTC | CASSPEGDEQYF
TRBJ2-7 | NA | TRBV11-2 | NA | TGTGCCAGCAGCTTTCCCGGCGAGCAGTACTTC | CASSFPGEQYF
TRBJ1-2 | NA | TRBV7-3 | NA | TGTGCCAGCAGCCCCGACCAGAGGGGGACCTCTGGCTACACCTTC | CASSPDQRGTSGYTF
TRBJ1-3 | NA | TRBV7-9 | TRBD1 | TGTGCCAGCACACAGGGGGCTGGAAACACCATATATTTT | CASTQGAGNTIYF
TRBJ2-3 | NA | TRBV9 | NA | TGTGCCAGCAGCGTGAGCGGGCACACAGATACGCAGTATTTT | CASSVSGHTDTQYF
TRBJ1-2 | NA | TRBV5-1 | TRBD1 | TGCGCCAGCAGCTTGGTGCTAACAGGGGGAGCTCTCTATGGCTACACCTTC | CASSLVLTGGALYGYTF
TRBJ2-3 | NA | TRBV4-3 | TRBD1 | TGCGCCAGCAGCCAAGCGCCCAGGGGGCCCGAGAGCACAGATACGCAGTATTTT | CASSQAPRGPESTDTQYF
TRBJ2-1 | NA | TRBV27 | TRBD2 | TGTGCCAGCAGTTTAGGCCTAGCGGGTAACAATGAGCAGTTCTTC | CASSLGLAGNNEQFF
TRBJ2-7 | NA | TRBV10-3 | TRBD1 | TGTGCCATCAGTGCAAGACAGGGATCCTACGAGCAGTACTTC | CAISARQGSYEQYF